This T cell receptor (beta chain) was observed in a study of blood T cells in healthy people across ages. Germline CDR1 and CDR2: MNHEY and SVGEGT. The CDR3 covers 14 residues. It was with a sample-barcoded 5' primer and a J-beta primer mix that a second PCR of roughly 7 to 11 cycles was run. TCRdb ran MiXCR on the 5' RACE reads and lists one entry per CDR3 protein. The profile shows about 970,000 distinct CDR3 sequences, 51% of them singletons. The clonotype comes from a woman aged 55-69 years in good health. The gene calls are TRBV6-2 or TRBV6-3 and TRBJ2-7, with D perhaps matching TRBD1 (6 bases). The J call may be incorrect, as the DNA end agrees better with TRBJ2-5. Input material: blood. CDR3 amino acids: CASSIQGETGTQYF. For the CDR3, the DNA is TGTGCCAGCAGTATACAGGGAGAGACTGGGACCCAGTACTTC.